This T cell receptor (beta chain) stems from a study of CD8 T cells in ankylosing spondylitis. Study results and limitations: It was reported that disease-linked clones were significantly enriched in matched ankylosing spondylitis synovial fluid. Made up of eight or nine highly homologous variants, a TCR beta motif appeared characteristic of ankylosing spondylitis blood.

5'-RACE, quantitative and with molecular barcodes, yielded the TCR beta libraries. TCRdb called the 5' RACE reads again in MiXCR, with one record for every CDR3 protein. The sample has fewer than 40,000 distinct CDR3 sequences; 30% are singletons. This clonotype was observed many times. The antigen is not known. V lost 7 bases to trimming and J lost 0 bases, with 13 bases between them. The CDR3 consists of 15 residues. CDR1 is SNHLY and CDR2 is FYNNEI in the germline V gene. Sequenced material: synovial fluid, either unsorted or a sorted T cell fraction (not recorded which). This chain connects TRBV2 to TRBJ1-3; a weak D match, TRBD1 (5 bases). This clonotype was sampled from a male donor with ankylosing spondylitis. CDR3: CASTVGRYSGNTIYF. CDR3 nucleotides: TGTGCCAGCACAGTGGGACGATACTCTGGAAACACCATATATTTT.